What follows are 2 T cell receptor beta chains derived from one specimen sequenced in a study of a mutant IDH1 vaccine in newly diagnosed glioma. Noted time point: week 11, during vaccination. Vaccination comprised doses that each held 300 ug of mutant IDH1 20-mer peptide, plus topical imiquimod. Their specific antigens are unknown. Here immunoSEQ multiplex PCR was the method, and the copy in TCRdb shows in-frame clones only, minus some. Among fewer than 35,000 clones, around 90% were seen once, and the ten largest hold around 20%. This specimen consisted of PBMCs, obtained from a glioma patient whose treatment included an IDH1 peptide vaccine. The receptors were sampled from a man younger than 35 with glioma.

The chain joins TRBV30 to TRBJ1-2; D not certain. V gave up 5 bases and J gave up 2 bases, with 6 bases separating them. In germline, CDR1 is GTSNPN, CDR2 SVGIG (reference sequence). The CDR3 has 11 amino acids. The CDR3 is CAWVGNYGYTF. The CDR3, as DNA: TGTGCCTGGGTAGGGAACTATGGCTACACCTTC.

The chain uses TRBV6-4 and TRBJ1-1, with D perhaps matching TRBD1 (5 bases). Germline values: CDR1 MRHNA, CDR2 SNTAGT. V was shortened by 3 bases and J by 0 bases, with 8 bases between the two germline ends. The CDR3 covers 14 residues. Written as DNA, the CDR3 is TGTGCCAGCAGTGAGGGGGGGATGAACACTGAAGCTTTCTTT. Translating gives CASSEGGMNTEAFF.